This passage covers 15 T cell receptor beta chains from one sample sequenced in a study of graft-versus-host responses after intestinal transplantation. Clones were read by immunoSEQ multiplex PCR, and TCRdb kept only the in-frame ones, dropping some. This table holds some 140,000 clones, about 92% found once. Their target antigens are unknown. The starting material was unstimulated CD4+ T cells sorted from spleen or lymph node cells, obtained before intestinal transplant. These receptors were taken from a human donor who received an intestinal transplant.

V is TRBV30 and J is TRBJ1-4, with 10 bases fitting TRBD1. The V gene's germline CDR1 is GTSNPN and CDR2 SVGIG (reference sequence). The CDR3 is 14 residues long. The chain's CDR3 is CALNPDRGAEKLFF. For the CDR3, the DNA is TGTGCACTAAACCCGGACAGGGGGGCTGAAAAACTGTTTTTT.

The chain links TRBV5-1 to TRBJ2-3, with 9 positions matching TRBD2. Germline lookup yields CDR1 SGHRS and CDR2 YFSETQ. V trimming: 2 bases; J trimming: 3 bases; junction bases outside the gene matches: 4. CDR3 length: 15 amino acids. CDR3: CASSLASGATDTQYF. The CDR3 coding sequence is TGCGCCAGCAGCTTAGCTAGCGGGGCTACAGATACGCAGTATTTT.

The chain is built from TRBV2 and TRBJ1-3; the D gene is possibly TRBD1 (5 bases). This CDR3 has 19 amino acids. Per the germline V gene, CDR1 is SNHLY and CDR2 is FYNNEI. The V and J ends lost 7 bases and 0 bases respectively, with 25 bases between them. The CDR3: CASKLYLGDITTSGNTIYF. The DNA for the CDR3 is TGTGCCAGCAAACTATACCTGGGGGATATAACGACCTCTGGAAACACCATATATTTT.

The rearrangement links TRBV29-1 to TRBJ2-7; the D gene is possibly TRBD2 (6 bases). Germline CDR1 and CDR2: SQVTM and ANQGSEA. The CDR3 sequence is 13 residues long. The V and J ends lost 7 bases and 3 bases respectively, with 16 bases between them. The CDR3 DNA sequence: TGCAGCGCTAGGGGACTGGCGAACTACGAGCAGTACTTC. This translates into CSARGLANYEQYF.

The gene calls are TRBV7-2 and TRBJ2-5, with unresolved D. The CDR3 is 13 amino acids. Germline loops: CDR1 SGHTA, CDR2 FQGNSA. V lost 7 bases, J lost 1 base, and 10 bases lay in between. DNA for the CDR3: TGTGCCAGCAAACGGTCGACCCAAGAGACCCAGTACTTC. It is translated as CASKRSTQETQYF.

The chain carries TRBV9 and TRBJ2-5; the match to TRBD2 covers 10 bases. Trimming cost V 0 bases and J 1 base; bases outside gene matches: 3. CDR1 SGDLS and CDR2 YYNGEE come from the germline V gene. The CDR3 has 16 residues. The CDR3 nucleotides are TGTGCCAGCAGCGTAGGAGCTAGCGGGAGCCAAGAGACCCAGTACTTC. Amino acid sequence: CASSVGASGSQETQYF.

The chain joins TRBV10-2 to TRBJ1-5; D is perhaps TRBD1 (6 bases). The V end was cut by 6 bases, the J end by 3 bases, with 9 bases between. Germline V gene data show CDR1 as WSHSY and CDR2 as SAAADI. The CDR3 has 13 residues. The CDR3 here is CASRQGINQPQHF. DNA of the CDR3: TGCGCCAGCAGACAGGGAATCAATCAGCCCCAGCATTTT.

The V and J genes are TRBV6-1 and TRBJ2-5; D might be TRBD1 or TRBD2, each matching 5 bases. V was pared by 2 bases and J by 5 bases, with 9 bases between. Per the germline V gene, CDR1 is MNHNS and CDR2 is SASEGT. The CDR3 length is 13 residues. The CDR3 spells CASSELWGETQYF. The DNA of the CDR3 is TGTGCCAGCAGTGAACTGTGGGGGGAGACCCAGTACTTC.

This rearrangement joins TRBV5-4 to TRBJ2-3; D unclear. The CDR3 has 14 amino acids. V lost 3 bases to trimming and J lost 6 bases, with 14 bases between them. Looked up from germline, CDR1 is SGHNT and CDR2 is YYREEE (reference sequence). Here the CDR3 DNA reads TGTGCCAGCAGCTCCGAATGGGGATCGGATACGCAGTATTTT. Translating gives CASSSEWGSDTQYF.

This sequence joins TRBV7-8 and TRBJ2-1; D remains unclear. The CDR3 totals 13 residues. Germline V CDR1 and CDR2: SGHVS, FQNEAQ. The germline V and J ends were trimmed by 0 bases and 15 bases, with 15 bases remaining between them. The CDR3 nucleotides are TGTGCCAGCAGCTTAGCAGGTGAACATTTGCCGTTCTTC. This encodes CASSLAGEHLPFF.

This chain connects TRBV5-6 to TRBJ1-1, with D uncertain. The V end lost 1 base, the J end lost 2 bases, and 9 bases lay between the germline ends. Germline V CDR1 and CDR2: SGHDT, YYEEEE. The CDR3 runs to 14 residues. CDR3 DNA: TGTGCCAGCAGCTTGTTCCGGCCAAACACTGAAGCTTTCTTT. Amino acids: CASSLFRPNTEAFF.

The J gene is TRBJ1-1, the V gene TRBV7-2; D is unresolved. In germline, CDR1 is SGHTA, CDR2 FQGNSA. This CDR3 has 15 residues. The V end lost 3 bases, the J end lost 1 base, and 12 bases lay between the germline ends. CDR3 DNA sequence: TGTGCCAGCAGCTTTAAGTCGGGAAGGAACACTGAAGCTTTCTTT. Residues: CASSFKSGRNTEAFF.

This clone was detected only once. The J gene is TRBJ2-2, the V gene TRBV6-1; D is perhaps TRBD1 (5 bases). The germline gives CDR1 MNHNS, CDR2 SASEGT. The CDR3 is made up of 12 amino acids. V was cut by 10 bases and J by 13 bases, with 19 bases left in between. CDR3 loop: CATSQAHQGLFF. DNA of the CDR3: TGTGCCACCTCCCAGGCTCATCAGGGGCTGTTTTTT.

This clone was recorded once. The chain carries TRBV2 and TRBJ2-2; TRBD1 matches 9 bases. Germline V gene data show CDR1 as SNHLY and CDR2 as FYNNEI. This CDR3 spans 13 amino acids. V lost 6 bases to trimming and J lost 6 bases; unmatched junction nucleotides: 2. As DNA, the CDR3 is TGTGCCAGCAGCAGACAGGGGGCCGGGGAGCTGTTTTTT. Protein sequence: CASSRQGAGELFF.

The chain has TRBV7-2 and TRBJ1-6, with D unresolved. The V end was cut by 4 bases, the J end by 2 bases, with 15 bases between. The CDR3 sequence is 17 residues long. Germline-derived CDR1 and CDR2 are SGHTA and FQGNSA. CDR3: CASSSWVGEPYNSPLHF. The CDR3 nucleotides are TGTGCCAGCAGCTCGTGGGTCGGGGAACCCTATAATTCACCCCTCCACTTT. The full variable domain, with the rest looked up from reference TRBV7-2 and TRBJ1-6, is GAGVSQSPSNKVTEKGKDVELRCDPISGHTALYWYRQSLGQGLEFLIYFQGNSAPDKSGLPSDRFSAERTGGSVSTLTIQRTQQEDSAVYLCASSSWVGEPYNSPLHFGNGTRLTVT.